The next 20 T cell receptor beta chains were all read from a single sample in a study of CD8+ T cells in alopecia areata. Treatment noted: oral pan-JAK inhibitor, 5-10 mg twice daily. RNA extraction and reverse transcription yielded cDNA as sequencing template. Profiled with immunoSEQ multiplex PCR; TCRdb holds only in-frame clones, not every one. The table includes under 200,000 clones, just over 65% detected once. The sample in question was CD4+ T cells sorted from blood, obtained at week 4, from a patient treated with tofacitinib. All receptors come from a human donor with alopecia areata.

The V call is TRBV7-2, the J call TRBJ1-5; D possibly corresponds to TRBD1 (5 bases). Germline V gives CDR1 SGHTA, CDR2 FQGNSA. Trimming pared 4 bases from V and 4 bases from J, leaving 14 bases between. The CDR3 is 15 residues long. The CDR3 spells CASSSDAGGNQPQHF. CDR3 coding DNA: TGTGCCAGCAGCTCGGACGCCGGGGGGAATCAGCCCCAGCATTTT. Full variable domain (outside the CDR3, taken from reference TRBV7-2 and TRBJ1-5): GAGVSQSPSNKVTEKGKDVELRCDPISGHTALYWYRQSLGQGLEFLIYFQGNSAPDKSGLPSDRFSAERTGGSVSTLTIQRTQQEDSAVYLCASSSDAGGNQPQHFGDGTRLSIL.

This clone was detected only a few times. The rearrangement joins TRBV29-1 to TRBJ2-2; 9 positions match TRBD2. The trim removed 6 bases at V and 4 bases at J, leaving 3 bases unmatched. CDR3 length: 13 amino acids. The germline V gene has CDR1 SQVTM and CDR2 ANQGSEA. The CDR3 loop is CSVLAGFTGELFF. The CDR3 DNA reads TGCAGCGTCCTAGCGGGGTTCACCGGGGAGCTGTTTTTT.

The chain couples TRBV18 to TRBJ2-5, with 7 positions matching TRBD2. The germline CDR1 and CDR2 sequences are KGHSH and LQKENI. This CDR3 is 13 amino acids long. The ends lost 3 bases at V and 2 bases at J; junction bases unmatched: 0. DNA of the CDR3: TGTGCCAGCTCACCGGGACTACAAGAGACCCAGTACTTC. It translates to CASSPGLQETQYF.

The chain has TRBV25-1 and TRBJ2-7; TRBD2 is a possible D gene (5 bases). CDR3 size: 15 residues. V shed 1 base and J shed 2 bases, with 12 bases lying between them. CDR1 is MGHDK, CDR2 SYGVNS, per germline. The DNA for the CDR3 is TGTGCCAGCAGTGAATCCGGGGTCCTCCCCTACGAGCAGTACTTC. Amino acid sequence: CASSESGVLPYEQYF.

The J gene is TRBJ2-1, the V gene TRBV29-1; no clear D. The CDR3 has 12 residues. Trimming took 5 bases from V and 3 from J, leaving 8 bases between them. The germline gives CDR1 SQVTM, CDR2 ANQGSEA. CDR3 amino acids: CSVYLVYNEQFF. The CDR3 region has the DNA TGCAGCGTTTATCTGGTCTACAATGAGCAGTTCTTC.

The rearrangement joins TRBV29-1 to TRBJ1-2, with a weak D call TRBD1 (5 bases). In germline, CDR1 is SQVTM, CDR2 ANQGSEA. CDR3 length: 13 residues. V lost 3 bases and J lost 7, with 15 bases in between. The CDR3 is CSVENSPRGGYTF. The CDR3 region has the DNA TGCAGCGTTGAGAACAGTCCTAGGGGTGGCTACACCTTC.

The CDR3 spells CASSESLRELFF. CDR3 nucleotides: TGTGCCAGCAGTGAATCCCTGAGGGAGCTGTTTTTT. This chain connects TRBV25-1 to TRBJ2-2; unclear D gene. From germline, CDR1 is MGHDK and CDR2 SYGVNS. Between the trimmed V and J ends, which lost 1 base and 9 bases, there was a span of 6 bases. This CDR3 has 12 residues.

This clone has only a few counts. At the DNA level, this CDR3 is encoded by other sequences in the same sample as well. The genes are TRBV2 and TRBJ2-5; a weak D match, TRBD2 (6 bases). V was trimmed by 7 bases and J by 4 bases, leaving 7 bases between them. The V gene's germline CDR1 is SNHLY and CDR2 FYNNEI. CDR3 length equals 11 residues. CDR3 nucleotides: TGTGCCAGCAAGGAGGGAGAGACCCAGTACTTC. Encoded protein: CASKEGETQYF.

This clone appeared a few times. The rearrangement uses TRBV6-6 and TRBJ1-3; 7 bases are a match to TRBD1. CDR1 and CDR2 (germline): MNHNY, SVGAGI (reference sequence). Trimming at V came to 6 bases and at J to 6 bases, leaving 5 bases not matched to a gene. The CDR3 is made up of 13 amino acids. The CDR3 reads CASRPGTANTIYF. The CDR3 region has the DNA TGTGCCAGCAGACCTGGGACAGCAAACACCATATATTTT.

This chain joins TRBV29-1 and TRBJ2-7; 8 nucleotides line up with TRBD1. The germline V gene has CDR1 SQVTM and CDR2 ANQGSEA. CDR3 size: 13 residues. The V and J ends lost 7 bases and 3 bases, in that order; junction bases with no gene match: 8. CDR3 protein: CSATPGQDYEQYF. As DNA, the CDR3 is TGCAGCGCTACACCGGGACAGGACTACGAGCAGTACTTC.

The chain uses TRBV2 and TRBJ1-1; 8 bases align to TRBD1. J was trimmed by 10 bases and V by 8 bases; bases with no gene match: 6. The V gene's germline CDR1 is SNHLY and CDR2 FYNNEI. The CDR3 consists of 11 residues. Written as DNA, the CDR3 is TGTGCCAGCTCGTGGGGACAGGTAGCTTTCTTT. This encodes CASSWGQVAFF.

The chain uses TRBV5-1 and TRBJ2-7, with 7 bases lining up with TRBD1. Germline V gene data show CDR1 as SGHRS and CDR2 as YFSETQ. With 3 bases clipped from V and 0 bases from J, the junction kept 6 bases outside the gene matches. The CDR3 contains 15 residues. CDR3: CASSSGTVYSYEQYF. DNA of the CDR3: TGCGCCAGCAGCTCCGGGACAGTCTACTCCTACGAGCAGTACTTC. Drawing the rest from reference TRBV5-1 and TRBJ2-7, the complete variable domain is KAGVTQTPRYLIKTRGQQVTLSCSPISGHRSVSWYQQTPGQGLQFLFEYFSETQRNKGNFPGRFSGRQFSNSRSEMNVSTLELGDSALYLCASSSGTVYSYEQYFGPGTRLTVT.

The chain uses TRBV4-3 and TRBJ1-1; no clear D. Trimming removed 1 base at V and 5 bases at J, with 17 bases between. The CDR3 consists of 16 residues. CDR1 and CDR2 (germline): LGHNA, YSLEER. CDR3 sequence reads: CASSQVPLIGGTEAFF. CDR3 in DNA: TGCGCCAGCAGCCAAGTACCTTTGATCGGTGGTACTGAAGCTTTCTTT.

The rearrangement joins TRBV6-6 to TRBJ2-7, with D unresolved. This CDR3 spans 12 amino acids. Trimming took off 6 bases at V and 4 bases at J, with 10 bases between the two ends. Germline V gene lookup returns CDR1 MNHNY and CDR2 SVGAGI (reference sequence). Written as DNA, the CDR3 is TGTGCCAGCAGACCCAGCCGGTACGAGCAGTACTTC. Its protein product is CASRPSRYEQYF.

This chain links TRBV28 with TRBJ2-5, with unresolved D. The length of the CDR3 is 13 residues. Germline lookup yields CDR1 MDHEN and CDR2 SYDVKM. The V end was cut by 3 bases, the J end by 2 bases, with 7 bases between. In nucleotides, the CDR3 is TGTGCCAGCAGTTTGGCGAGGCAAGAGACCCAGTACTTC. Translating it yields CASSLARQETQYF.

The rearrangement joins TRBV27 to TRBJ1-1, with D possibly being TRBD1 (5 bases). This CDR3 comprises 15 residues. Germline CDR1 is MNHEY and CDR2 is SMNVEV (reference sequence). V was cut by 6 bases and J by 4 bases, with 18 bases left in between. The CDR3 sequence: CASRLTGGVATEAFF. DNA of the CDR3: TGTGCCAGCAGACTCACTGGGGGAGTTGCCACTGAAGCTTTCTTT.

This clone was seen only a few times. The rearrangement uses TRBV5-1 and TRBJ2-7; TRBD1 matches 7 bases. After removal of 0 bases from V and 6 bases from J, the junction contained 6 bases not matched to a gene. The CDR3 consists of 14 residues. The germline gives CDR1 SGHRS, CDR2 YFSETQ. The CDR3 coding sequence is TGCGCCAGCAGCTTGGCCGAGGGGACAGTCGAGCAGTACTTC. Its protein is CASSLAEGTVEQYF.

This chain connects TRBV11-2 to TRBJ1-1; D is unclear. CDR3 length: 13 amino acids. The V and J ends lost 2 bases and 8 bases respectively, with 12 bases between them. Germline-derived CDR1 and CDR2 are SGHAT and FQNNGV. The CDR3 protein is CASSLMMRAEAFF. For the CDR3, the DNA is TGTGCCAGCAGCTTAATGATGAGGGCAGAAGCTTTCTTT.

The V and J genes are TRBV30 and TRBJ1-5; D ambiguous. CDR1 is GTSNPN, CDR2 SVGIG, per germline (reference sequence). Trimming cost V 0 bases and J 5 bases, with 8 bases left between them. The CDR3 covers 13 residues. CDR3 DNA: TGTGCCTGGAGTGTAGGTAGGGATCAGCCCCAGCATTTT. It encodes CAWSVGRDQPQHF.

The chain recombines TRBV11-3 with TRBJ2-7, with D possibly TRBD2 on 5 matching bases. The CDR3 contains 14 residues. Per germline, CDR1 SGHNT and CDR2 YENEEA. The V and J ends lost 4 bases and 9 bases respectively, with 19 bases between them. DNA of the CDR3: TGTGCCAGCAGCTCATCCCCGGGGAACAATGGGCAGTACTTC. It codes for CASSSSPGNNGQYF. The complete variable domain, with remaining parts taken from reference TRBV11-3 and TRBJ2-7, reads EAGVVQSPRYKIIEKKQPVAFWCNPISGHNTLYWYLQNLGQGPELLIRYENEEAVDDSQLPKDRFSAERLKGVDSTLKIQPAELGDSAVYLCASSSSPGNNGQYFGPGTRLTVT.